This entry features one T cell receptor beta chain sequence. The record originates from a study of control samples from healthy donors and cancer patients. Produced via immunoSEQ multiplex PCR; TCRdb's table is partial and in-frame only. The sample includes about 92,000 clones, approximately 78% seen only once; the top ten take over 7.5%. The CDR3 totals 14 residues. Germline V gene data show CDR1 as LNHDA and CDR2 as SQIVND (reference sequence). Trimming took 9 bases from V and 2 from J, leaving 15 bases between them. Sequenced input: blood. V gene TRBV19 combines with J gene TRBJ2-3, with D unresolved. The clonotype comes from a woman aged 55-75 years in good health. As DNA, the CDR3 is TGTGCCAGCGGACCGCCTGGGTCCACAGATACGCAGTATTTT. Translation gives CASGPPGSTDTQYF.